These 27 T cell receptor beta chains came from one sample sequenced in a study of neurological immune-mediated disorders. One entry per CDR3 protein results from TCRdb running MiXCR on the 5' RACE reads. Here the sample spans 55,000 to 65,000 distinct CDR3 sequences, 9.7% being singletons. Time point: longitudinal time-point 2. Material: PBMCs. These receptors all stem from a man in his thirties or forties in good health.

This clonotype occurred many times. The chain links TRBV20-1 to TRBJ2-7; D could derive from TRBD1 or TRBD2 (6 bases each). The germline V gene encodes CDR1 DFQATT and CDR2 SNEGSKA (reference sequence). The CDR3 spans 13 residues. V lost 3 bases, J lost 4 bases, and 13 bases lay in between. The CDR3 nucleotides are TGCAGTGCTAGCAGGGGAGGAGGATACGAGCAGTACTTC. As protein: CSASRGGGYEQYF.

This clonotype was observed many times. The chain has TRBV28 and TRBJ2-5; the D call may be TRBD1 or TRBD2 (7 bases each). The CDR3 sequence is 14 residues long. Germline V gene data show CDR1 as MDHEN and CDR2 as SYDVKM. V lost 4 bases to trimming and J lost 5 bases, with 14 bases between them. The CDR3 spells CASSSPGGEETQYF. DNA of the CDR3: TGTGCCAGCAGTTCCCCAGGGGGGGAGGAGACCCAGTACTTC.

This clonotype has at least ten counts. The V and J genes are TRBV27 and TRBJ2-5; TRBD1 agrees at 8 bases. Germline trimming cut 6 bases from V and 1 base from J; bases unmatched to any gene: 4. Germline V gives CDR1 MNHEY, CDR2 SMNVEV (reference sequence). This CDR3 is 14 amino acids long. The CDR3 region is CASRPGQAQETQYF. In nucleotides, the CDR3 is TGTGCCAGCAGACCGGGACAGGCCCAAGAGACCCAGTACTTC.

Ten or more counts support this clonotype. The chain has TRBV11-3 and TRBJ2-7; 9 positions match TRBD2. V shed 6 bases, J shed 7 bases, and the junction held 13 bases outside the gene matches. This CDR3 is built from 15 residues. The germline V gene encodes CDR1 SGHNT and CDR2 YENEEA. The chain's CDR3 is CASSSSSSGAGEQYF. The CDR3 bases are TGTGCCAGCAGTTCCTCTTCTAGCGGGGCAGGGGAGCAGTACTTC.

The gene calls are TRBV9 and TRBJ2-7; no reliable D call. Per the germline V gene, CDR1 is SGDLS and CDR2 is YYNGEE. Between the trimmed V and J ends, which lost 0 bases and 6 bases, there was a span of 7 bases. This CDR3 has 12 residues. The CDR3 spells CASSVDGPEQYF. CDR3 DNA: TGTGCCAGCAGCGTAGATGGGCCCGAGCAGTACTTC.

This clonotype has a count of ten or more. The DNA for the CDR3 is TGTGCCAGCAGCGACAGACTTGGGGGCCCATACGAGCAGTACTTC. Residues: CASSDRLGGPYEQYF. This chain links TRBV27 with TRBJ2-7; tentative D call: TRBD1 (6 bases). The CDR3 contains 15 residues. CDR1 is MNHEY, CDR2 SMNVEV, per germline (reference sequence). V was trimmed by 6 bases and J by 4 bases, leaving 19 bases between them.

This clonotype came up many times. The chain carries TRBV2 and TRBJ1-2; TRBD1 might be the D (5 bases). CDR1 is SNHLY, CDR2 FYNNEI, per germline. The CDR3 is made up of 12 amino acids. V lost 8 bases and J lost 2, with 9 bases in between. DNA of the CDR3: TGTGCCAGCCACAGGACGAACTATGGCTACACCTTC. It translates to CASHRTNYGYTF.

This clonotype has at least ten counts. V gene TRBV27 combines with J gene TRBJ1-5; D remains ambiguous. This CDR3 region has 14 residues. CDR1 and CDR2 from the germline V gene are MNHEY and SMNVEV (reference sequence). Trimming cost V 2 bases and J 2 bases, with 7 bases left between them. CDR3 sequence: CASSLQAGNQPQHF. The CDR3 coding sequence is TGTGCCAGCAGTTTACAGGCTGGCAATCAGCCCCAGCATTTT.

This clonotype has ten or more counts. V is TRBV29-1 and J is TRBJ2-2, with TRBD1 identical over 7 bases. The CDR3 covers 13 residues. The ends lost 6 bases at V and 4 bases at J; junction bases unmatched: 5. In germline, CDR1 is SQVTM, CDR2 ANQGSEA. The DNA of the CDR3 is TGCAGCGTGGCGACAGGGATCACCGGGGAGCTGTTTTTT. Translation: CSVATGITGELFF.

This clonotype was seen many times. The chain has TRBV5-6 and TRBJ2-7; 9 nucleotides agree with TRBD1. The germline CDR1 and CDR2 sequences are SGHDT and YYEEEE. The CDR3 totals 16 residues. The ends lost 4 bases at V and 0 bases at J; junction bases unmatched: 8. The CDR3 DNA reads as TGTGCCAGCAGCCACACCGGGACAGGGATCTCCTACGAGCAGTACTTC. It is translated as CASSHTGTGISYEQYF. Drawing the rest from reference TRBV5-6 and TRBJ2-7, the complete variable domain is DAGVTQSPTHLIKTRGQQVTLRCSPKSGHDTVSWYQQALGQGPQFIFQYYEEEERQRGNFPDRFSGHQFPNYSSELNVNALLLGDSALYLCASSHTGTGISYEQYFGPGTRLTVT.

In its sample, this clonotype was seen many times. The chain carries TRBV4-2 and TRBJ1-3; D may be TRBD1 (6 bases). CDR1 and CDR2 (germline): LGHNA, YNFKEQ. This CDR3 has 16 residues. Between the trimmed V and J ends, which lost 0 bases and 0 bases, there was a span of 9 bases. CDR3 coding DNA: TGTGCCAGCAGCCAAGACGGAGGGGGCTCTGGAAACACCATATATTTT. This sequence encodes CASSQDGGGSGNTIYF.

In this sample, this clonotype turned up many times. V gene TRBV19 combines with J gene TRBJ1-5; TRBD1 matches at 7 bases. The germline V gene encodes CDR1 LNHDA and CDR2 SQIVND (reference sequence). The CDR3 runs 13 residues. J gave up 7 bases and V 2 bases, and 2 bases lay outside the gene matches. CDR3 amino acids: CASSIQGDQPQHF. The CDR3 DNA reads TGTGCCAGTAGTATACAGGGGGACCAGCCCCAGCATTTT. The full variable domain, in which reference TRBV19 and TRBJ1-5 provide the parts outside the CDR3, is DGGITQSPKYLFRKEGQNVTLSCEQNLNHDAMYWYRQDPGQGLRLIYYSQIVNDFQKGDIAEGYSVSREKKESFPLTVTSAQKNPTAFYLCASSIQGDQPQHFGDGTRLSIL.

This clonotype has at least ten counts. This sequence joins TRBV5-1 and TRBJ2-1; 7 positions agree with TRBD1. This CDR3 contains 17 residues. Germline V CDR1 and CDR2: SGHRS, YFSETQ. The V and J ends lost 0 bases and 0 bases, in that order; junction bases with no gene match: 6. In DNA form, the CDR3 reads TGCGCCAGCAGCTTGGCCTCCGGACAGGACTCCTACAATGAGCAGTTCTTC. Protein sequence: CASSLASGQDSYNEQFF.

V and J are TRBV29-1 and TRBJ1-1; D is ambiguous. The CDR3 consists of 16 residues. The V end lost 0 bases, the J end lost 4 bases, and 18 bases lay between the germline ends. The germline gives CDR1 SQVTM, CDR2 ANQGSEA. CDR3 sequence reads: CSVEDNNRPMGTEAFF. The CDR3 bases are TGCAGCGTTGAAGATAACAACAGACCCATGGGCACTGAAGCTTTCTTT.

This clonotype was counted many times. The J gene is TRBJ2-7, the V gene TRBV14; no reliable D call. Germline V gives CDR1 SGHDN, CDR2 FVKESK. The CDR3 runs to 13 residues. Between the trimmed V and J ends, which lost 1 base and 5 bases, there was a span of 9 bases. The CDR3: CASSQARRDEQYF. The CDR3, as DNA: TGTGCCAGCAGCCAAGCTCGACGAGACGAGCAGTACTTC.

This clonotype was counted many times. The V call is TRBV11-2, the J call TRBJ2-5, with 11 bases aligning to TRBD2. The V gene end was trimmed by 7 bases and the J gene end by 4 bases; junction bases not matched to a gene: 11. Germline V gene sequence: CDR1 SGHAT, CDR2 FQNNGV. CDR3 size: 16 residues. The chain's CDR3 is CASTRDGTSGGETQYF. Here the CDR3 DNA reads TGTGCCAGCACCCGAGACGGGACTAGCGGTGGAGAGACCCAGTACTTC.

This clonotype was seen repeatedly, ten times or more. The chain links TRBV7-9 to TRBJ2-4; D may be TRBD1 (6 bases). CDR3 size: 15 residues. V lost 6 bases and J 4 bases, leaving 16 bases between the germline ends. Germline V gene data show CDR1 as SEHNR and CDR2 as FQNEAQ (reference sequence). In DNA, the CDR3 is TGTGCCAGCAGACCAGAGGGGGAAATTAAAAACATTCAGTACTTC. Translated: CASRPEGEIKNIQYF.

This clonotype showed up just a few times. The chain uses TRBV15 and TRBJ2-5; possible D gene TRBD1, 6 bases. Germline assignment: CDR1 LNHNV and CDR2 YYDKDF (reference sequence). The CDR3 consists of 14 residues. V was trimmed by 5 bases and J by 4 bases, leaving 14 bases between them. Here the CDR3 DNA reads TGTGCCACCAGCCCTACAGGGTACGGAGAGACCCAGTACTTC. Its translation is CATSPTGYGETQYF. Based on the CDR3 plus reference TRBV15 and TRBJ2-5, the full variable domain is DAMVIQNPRYQVTQFGKPVTLSCSQTLNHNVMYWYQQKSSQAPKLLFHYYDKDFNNEADTPDNFQSRRPNTSFCFLDIRSPGLGDTAMYLCATSPTGYGETQYFGPGTRLLVL.

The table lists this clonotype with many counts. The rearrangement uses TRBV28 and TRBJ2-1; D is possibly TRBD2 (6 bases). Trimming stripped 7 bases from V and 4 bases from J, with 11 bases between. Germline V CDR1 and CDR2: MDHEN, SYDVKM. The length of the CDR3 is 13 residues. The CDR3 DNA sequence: TGTGCCAGCACTCTCGGAGGGTACAATGAGCAGTTCTTC. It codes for CASTLGGYNEQFF.

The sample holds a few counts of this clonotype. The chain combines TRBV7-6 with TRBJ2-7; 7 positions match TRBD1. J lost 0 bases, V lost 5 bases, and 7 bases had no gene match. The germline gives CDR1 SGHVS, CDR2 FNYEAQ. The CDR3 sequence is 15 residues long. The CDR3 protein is CASSGRDSSSYEQYF. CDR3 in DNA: TGTGCCAGCAGCGGACGGGACAGTAGCTCCTACGAGCAGTACTTC.

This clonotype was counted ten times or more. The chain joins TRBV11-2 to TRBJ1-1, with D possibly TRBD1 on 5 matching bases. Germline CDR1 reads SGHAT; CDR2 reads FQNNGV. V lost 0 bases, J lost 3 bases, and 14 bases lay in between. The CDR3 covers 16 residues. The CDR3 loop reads CASSLDGGGVYTEAFF. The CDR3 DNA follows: TGTGCCAGCAGCTTAGATGGGGGAGGGGTGTACACTGAAGCTTTCTTT. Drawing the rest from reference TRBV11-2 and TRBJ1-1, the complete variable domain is EAGVAQSPRYKIIEKRQSVAFWCNPISGHATLYWYQQILGQGPKLLIQFQNNGVVDDSQLPKDRFSAERLKGVDSTLKIQPAKLEDSAVYLCASSLDGGGVYTEAFFGQGTRLTVV.

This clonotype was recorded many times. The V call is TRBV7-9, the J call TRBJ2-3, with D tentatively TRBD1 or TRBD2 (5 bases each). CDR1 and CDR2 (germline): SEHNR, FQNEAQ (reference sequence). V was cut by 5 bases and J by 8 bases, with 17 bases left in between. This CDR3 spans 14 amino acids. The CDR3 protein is CASSPRDQLSTQYF. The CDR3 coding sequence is TGTGCCAGCAGCCCCCGGGACCAATTAAGTACGCAGTATTTT.

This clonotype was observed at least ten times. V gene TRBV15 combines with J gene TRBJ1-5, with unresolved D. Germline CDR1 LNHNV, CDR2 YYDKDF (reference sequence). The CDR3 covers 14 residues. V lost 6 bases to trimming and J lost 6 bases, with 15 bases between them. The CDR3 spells CATRIVGEGQPQHF. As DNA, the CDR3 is TGTGCCACCAGGATCGTTGGGGAAGGTCAGCCCCAGCATTTT.

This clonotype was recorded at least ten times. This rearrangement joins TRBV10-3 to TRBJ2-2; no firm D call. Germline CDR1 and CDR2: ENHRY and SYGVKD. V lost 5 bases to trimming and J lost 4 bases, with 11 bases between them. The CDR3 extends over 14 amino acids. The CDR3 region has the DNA TGTGCCATCAGTCCCGACACCGGCACCGGGGAGCTGTTTTTT. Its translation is CAISPDTGTGELFF.

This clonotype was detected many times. The CDR3 protein is CASSSVRDTQYF. The CDR3 nucleotides read TGTGCCAGCAGTTCCGTACGGGATACGCAGTATTTT. The rearrangement joins TRBV12-3 or TRBV12-4 to TRBJ2-3, with unresolved D. CDR3 length: 12 amino acids. The V and J ends lost 4 bases and 6 bases respectively, with 8 bases between them.

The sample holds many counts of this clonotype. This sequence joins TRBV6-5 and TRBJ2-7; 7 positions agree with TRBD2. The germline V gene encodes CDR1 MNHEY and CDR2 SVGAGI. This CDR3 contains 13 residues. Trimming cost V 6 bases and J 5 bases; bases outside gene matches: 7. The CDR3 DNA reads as TGTGCCAGCAGCCTCTCGAGCGGGAACGAGCAGTACTTC. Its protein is CASSLSSGNEQYF.

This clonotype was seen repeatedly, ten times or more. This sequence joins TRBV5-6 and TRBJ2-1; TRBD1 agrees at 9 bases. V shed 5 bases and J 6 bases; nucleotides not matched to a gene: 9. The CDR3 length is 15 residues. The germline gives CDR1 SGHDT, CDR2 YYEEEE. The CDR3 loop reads CASSQVPTGGNEQFF. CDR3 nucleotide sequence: TGTGCCAGCAGTCAAGTCCCGACAGGGGGCAATGAGCAGTTCTTC.